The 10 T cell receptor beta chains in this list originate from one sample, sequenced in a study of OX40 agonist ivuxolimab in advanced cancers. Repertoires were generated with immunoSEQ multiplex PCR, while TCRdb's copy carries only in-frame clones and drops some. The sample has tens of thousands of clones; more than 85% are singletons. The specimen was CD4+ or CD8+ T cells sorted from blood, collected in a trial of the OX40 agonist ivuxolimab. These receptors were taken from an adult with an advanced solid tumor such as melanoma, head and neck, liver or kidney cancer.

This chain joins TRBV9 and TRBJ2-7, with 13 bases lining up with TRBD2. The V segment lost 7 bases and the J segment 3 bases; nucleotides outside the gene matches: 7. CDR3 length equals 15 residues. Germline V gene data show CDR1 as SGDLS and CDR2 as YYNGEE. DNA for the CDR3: TGTGCCAGCGGCCCAGGGACTAGCGGGGACTACGAGCAGTACTTC. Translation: CASGPGTSGDYEQYF. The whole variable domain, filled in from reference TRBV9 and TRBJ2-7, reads DSGVTQTPKHLITATGQRVTLRCSPRSGDLSVYWYQQSLDQGLQFLIQYYNGEERAKGNILERFSAQQFPDLHSELNLSSLELGDSALYFCASGPGTSGDYEQYFGPGTRLTVT.

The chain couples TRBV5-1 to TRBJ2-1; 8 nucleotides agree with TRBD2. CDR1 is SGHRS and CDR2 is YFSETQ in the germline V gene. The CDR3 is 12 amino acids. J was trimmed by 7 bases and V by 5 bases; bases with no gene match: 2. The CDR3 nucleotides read TGCGCCAGCAGTCCTAGCGGGAATGAGCAGTTCTTC. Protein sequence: CASSPSGNEQFF.

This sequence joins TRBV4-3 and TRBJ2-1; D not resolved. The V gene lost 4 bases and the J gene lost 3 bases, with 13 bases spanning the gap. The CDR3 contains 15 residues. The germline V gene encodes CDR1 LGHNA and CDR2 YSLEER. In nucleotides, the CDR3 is TGCGCCAGCAGCCGAGACTTAGGCCGCTACAATGAGCAGTTCTTC. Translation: CASSRDLGRYNEQFF.

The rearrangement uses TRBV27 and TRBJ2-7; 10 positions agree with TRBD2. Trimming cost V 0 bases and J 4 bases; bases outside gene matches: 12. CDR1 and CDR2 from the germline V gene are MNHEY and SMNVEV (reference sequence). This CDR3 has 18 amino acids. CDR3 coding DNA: TGTGCCAGCAGTTTATCACCTAGCGGGAGAGGAAAAAGGTACGAGCAGTACTTC. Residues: CASSLSPSGRGKRYEQYF.

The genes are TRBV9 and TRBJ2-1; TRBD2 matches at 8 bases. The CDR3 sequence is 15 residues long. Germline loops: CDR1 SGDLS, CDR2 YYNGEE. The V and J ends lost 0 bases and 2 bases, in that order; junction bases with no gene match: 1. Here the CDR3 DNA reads TGTGCCAGCAGCGTAGACGGGAGGGCCTACAATGAGCAGTTCTTC. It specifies CASSVDGRAYNEQFF.

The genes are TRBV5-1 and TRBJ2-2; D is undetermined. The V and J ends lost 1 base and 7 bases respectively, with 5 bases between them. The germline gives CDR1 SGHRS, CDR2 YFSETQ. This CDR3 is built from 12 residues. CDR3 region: CASSLILGELFF. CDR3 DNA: TGCGCCAGCAGCTTGATACTCGGGGAGCTGTTTTTT.

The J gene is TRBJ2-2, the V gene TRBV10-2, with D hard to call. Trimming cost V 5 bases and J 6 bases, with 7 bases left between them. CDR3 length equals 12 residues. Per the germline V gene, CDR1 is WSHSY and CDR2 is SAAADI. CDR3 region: CASSWKAGELFF. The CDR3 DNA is TGCGCCAGCAGTTGGAAAGCCGGGGAGCTGTTTTTT.

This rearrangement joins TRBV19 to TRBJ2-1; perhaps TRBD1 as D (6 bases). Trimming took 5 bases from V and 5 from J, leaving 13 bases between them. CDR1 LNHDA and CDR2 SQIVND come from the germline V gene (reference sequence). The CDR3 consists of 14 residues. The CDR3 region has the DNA TGTGCCAGTAGTCCAGGGGCCCGGAACAATGAGCAGTTCTTC. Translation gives CASSPGARNNEQFF.

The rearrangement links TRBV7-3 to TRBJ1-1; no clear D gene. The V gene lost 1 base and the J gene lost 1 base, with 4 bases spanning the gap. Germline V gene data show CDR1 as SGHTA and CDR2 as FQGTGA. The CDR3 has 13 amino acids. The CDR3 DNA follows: TGTGCCAGCAGCTTAATGGCGAACACTGAAGCTTTCTTT. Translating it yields CASSLMANTEAFF.

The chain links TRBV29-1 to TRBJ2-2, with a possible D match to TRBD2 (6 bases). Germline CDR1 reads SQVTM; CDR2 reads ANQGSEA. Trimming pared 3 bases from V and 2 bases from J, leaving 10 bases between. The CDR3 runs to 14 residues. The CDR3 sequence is CSVEEGLNTGELFF. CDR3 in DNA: TGCAGCGTTGAGGAGGGCCTTAACACCGGGGAGCTGTTTTTT.